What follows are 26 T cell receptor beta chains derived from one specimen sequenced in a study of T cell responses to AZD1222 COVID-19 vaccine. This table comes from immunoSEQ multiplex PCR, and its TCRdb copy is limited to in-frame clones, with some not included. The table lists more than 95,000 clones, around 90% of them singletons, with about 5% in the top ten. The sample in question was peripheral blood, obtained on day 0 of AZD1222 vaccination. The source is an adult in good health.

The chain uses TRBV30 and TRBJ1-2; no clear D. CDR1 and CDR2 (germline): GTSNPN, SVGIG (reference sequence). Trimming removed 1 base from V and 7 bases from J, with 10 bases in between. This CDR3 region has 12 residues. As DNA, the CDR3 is TGTGCCTGGAGTGGGCCCGAGGGTGGCTACACCTTC. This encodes CAWSGPEGGYTF.

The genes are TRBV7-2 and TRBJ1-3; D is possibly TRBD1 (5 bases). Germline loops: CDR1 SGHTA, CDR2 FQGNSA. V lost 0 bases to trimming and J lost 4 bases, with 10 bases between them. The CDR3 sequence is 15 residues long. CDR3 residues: CASSLAGENGNTIYF. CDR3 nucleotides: TGTGCCAGCAGCTTAGCAGGGGAAAACGGAAACACCATATATTTT. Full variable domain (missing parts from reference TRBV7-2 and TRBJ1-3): GAGVSQSPSNKVTEKGKDVELRCDPISGHTALYWYRQSLGQGLEFLIYFQGNSAPDKSGLPSDRFSAERTGGSVSTLTIQRTQQEDSAVYLCASSLAGENGNTIYFGEGSWLTVV.

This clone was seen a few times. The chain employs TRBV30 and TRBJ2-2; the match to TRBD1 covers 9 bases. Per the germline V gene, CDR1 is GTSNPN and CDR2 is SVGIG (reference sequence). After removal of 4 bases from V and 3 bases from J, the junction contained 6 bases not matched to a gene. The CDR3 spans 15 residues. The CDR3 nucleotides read TGTGCCTGGAACAGCCGGGACAGGGACACCGGGGAGCTGTTTTTT. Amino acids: CAWNSRDRDTGELFF.

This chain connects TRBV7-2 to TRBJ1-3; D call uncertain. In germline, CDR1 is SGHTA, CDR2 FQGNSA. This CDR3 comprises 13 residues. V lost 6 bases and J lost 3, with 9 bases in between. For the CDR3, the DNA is TGTGCCAGCAGTGGGTTGAGTGGAAACACCATATATTTT. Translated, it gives CASSGLSGNTIYF.

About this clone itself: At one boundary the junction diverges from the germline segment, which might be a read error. The CDR3 DNA reads TGTGCCAGCAGCTCTAACATCCGGGACAGGGGGGTCTTC. Translating it yields CASSSNIRDRGVF. The chain has TRBV2 and TRBJ2-7; 11 bases are a match to TRBD1. Germline assignment: CDR1 SNHLY and CDR2 FYNNEI. CDR3 length: 13 residues.

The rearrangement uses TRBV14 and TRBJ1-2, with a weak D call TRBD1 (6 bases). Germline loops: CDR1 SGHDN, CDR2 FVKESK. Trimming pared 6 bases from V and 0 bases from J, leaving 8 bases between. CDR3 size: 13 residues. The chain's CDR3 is CASSGQTNYGYTF. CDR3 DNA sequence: TGTGCCAGCAGTGGACAGACTAACTATGGCTACACCTTC.

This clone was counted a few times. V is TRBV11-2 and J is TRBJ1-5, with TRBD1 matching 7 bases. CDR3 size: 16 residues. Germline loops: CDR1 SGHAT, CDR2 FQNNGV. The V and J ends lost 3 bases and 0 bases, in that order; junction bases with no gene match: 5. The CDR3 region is CASSFGQAYSNQPQHF. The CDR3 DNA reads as TGTGCCAGCAGCTTTGGACAGGCTTATAGCAATCAGCCCCAGCATTTT.

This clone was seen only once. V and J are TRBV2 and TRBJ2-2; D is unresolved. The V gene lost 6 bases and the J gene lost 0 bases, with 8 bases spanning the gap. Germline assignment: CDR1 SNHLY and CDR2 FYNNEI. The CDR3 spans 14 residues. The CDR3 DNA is TGTGCCAGCAGGGAACGCCCGAACACCGGGGAGCTGTTTTTT. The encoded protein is CASRERPNTGELFF.

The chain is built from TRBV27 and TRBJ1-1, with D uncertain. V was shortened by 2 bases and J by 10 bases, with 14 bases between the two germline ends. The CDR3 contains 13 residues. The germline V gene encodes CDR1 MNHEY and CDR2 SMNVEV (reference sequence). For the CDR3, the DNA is TGTGCCAGCAGTTTAAGGGCAGAGCTTGTAGCTTTCTTT. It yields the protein CASSLRAELVAFF.

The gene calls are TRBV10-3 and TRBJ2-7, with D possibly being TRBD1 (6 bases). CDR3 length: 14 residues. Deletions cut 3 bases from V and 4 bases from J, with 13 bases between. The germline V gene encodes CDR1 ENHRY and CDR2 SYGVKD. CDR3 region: CAISELQGSYEQYF. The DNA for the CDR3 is TGTGCCATCAGTGAATTACAGGGCTCATACGAGCAGTACTTC.

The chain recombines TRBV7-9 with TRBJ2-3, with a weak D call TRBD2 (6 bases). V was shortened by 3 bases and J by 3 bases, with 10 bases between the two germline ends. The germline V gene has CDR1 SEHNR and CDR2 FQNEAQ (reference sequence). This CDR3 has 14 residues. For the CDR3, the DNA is TGTGCCAGCAGCTTGGCGGGGTTGACAGATACGCAGTATTTT. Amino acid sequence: CASSLAGLTDTQYF.

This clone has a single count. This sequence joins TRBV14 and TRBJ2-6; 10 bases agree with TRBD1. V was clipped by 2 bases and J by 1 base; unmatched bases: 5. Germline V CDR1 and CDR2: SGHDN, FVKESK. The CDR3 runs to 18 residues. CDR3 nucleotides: TGTGCCAGCAGCCAATTGACAGGGGGCGCGTCTGGGGCCAACGTCCTGACTTTC. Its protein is CASSQLTGGASGANVLTF.

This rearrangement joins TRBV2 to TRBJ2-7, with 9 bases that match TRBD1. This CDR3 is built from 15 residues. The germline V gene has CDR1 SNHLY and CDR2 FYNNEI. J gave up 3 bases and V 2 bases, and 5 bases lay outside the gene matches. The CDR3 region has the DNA TGTGCCAGCAGTGAATTCACAGGGGGCGGCTACGAGCAGTACTTC. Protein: CASSEFTGGGYEQYF.

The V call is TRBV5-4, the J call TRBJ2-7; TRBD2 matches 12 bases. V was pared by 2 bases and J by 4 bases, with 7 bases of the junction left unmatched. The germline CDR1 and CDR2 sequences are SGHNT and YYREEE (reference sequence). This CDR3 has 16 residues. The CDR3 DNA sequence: TGTGCCAGCAGCTTCAGGCGGACTAGCGGGGTATACGAGCAGTACTTC. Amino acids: CASSFRRTSGVYEQYF.

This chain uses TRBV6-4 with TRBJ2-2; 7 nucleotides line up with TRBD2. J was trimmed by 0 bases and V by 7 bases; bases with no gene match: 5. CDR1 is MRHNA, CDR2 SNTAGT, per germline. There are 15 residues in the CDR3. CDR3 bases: TGTGCCAGCATCAACGGGGGGACGAACACCGGGGAGCTGTTTTTT. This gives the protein CASINGGTNTGELFF.

The CDR3 bases are TGTGCCAGCAGAGAGGGACAGATGAACACTGAAGCTTTCTTT. The encoded protein is CASREGQMNTEAFF. The J gene is TRBJ1-1, the V gene TRBV2; 7 nucleotides align to TRBD1. The ends lost 6 bases at V and 0 bases at J; junction bases unmatched: 4. The CDR3 is made up of 14 amino acids. The germline gives CDR1 SNHLY, CDR2 FYNNEI.

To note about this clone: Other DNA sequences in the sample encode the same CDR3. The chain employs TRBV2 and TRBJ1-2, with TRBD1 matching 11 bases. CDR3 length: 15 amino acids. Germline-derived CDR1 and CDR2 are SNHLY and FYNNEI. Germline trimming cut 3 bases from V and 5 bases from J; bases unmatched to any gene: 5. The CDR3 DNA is TGTGCCAGCAGTGACCGGACAGGGGGCGGGTATGGCTACACCTTC. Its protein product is CASSDRTGGGYGYTF.

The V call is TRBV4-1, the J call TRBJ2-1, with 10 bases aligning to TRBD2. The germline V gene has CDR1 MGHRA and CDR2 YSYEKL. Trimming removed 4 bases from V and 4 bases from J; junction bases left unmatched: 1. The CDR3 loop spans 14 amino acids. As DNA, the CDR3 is TGCGCCAGCAGCCTAGCGGGGGGTTACAATGAGCAGTTCTTC. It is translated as CASSLAGGYNEQFF.

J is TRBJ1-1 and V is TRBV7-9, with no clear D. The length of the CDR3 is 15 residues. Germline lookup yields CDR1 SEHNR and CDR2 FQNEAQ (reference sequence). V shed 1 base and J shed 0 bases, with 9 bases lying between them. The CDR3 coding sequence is TGTGCCAGCAGCTTAGGTAACGGAATGAACACTGAAGCTTTCTTT. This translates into CASSLGNGMNTEAFF. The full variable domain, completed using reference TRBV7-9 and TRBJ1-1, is DTGVSQNPRHKITKRGQNVTFRCDPISEHNRLYWYRQTLGQGPEFLTYFQNEAQLEKSRLLSDRFSAERPKGSFSTLEIQRTEQGDSAMYLCASSLGNGMNTEAFFGQGTRLTVV.

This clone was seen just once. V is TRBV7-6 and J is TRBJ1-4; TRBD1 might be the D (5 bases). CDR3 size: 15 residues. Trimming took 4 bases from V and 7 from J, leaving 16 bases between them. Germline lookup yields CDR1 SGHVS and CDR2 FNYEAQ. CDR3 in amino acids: CASSYGAPPGEKLFF. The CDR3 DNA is TGTGCCAGCAGCTATGGGGCTCCTCCAGGTGAAAAACTGTTTTTT.

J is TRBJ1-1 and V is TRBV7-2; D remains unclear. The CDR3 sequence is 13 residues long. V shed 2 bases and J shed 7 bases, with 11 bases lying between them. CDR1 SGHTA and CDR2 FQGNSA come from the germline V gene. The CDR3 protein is CASSLSGVIEAFF. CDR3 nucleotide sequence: TGTGCCAGCAGCTTATCGGGAGTTATTGAAGCTTTCTTT.

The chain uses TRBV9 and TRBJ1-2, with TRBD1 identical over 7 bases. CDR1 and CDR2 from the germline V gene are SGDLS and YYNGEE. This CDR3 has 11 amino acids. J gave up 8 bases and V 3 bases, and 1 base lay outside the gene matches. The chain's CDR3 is CASSGTGGYTF. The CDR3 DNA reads TGTGCCAGCAGCGGGACAGGCGGCTACACCTTC.

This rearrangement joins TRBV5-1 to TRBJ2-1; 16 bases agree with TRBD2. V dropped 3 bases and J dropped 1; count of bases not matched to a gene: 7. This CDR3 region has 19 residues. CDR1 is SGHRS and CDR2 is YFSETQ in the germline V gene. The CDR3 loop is CASSWGLAGGQRSYNEQFF. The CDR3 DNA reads TGCGCCAGCAGCTGGGGACTAGCGGGGGGGCAGAGGTCCTACAATGAGCAGTTCTTC.

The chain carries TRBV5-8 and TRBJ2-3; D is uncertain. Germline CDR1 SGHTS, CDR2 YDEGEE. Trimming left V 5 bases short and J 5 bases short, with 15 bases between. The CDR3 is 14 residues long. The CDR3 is CASSLGSVGDTQYF. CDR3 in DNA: TGTGCCAGCAGTCTGGGGTCAGTTGGAGATACGCAGTATTTT.

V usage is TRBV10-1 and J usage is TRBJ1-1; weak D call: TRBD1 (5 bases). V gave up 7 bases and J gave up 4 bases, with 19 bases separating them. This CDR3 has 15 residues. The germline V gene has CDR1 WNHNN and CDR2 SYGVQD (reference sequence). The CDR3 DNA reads TGCGCCAGCACCCATCGGACACTAATCTTCACTGAAGCTTTCTTT. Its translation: CASTHRTLIFTEAFF.

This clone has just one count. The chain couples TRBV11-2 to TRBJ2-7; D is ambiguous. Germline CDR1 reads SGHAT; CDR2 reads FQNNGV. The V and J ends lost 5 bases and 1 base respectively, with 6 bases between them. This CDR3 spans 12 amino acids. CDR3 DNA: TGTGCCAGCAGCCCGTTATCCTACGAGCAGTACTTC. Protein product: CASSPLSYEQYF.